This paragraph reports one T cell receptor (beta chain). What it binds is unknown. V gave up 2 bases and J gave up 8 bases, with 9 bases separating them. Per germline, CDR1 MNHNY and CDR2 SVGAGI (reference sequence). The CDR3 consists of 13 residues. The table came from immunoSEQ multiplex PCR; TCRdb's copy has only in-frame clones and leaves some out. The data hold 35,000 to 45,000 clones, with roughly 94% observed a single time. These data are taken from a study of T cell clonotyping in hematopoietic cell transplantation. Study results and limitations: After transplant, recipient diversity fell while pathologically expanded clonotypes grew through day 180. No sorting was done, leaving CD4 and CD8 contributions mixed.

The V gene is TRBV6-6, the J gene TRBJ1-4; no definite D call. Sequenced: peripheral blood mononuclear cells. This receptor was identified in a woman aged 50 to 60 in good health. Some clones in this sample may be carry-over from other donors' samples. The CDR3 sequence is CASSYRRTEKLFF. DNA for the CDR3: TGTGCCAGCAGTTACCGCCGGACGGAAAAACTGTTTTTT.